This T cell receptor beta chain was sequenced for a study of shared T cell receptors in the human thymus. CDR1 is SNHLY and CDR2 is FYNNEI in the germline V gene. This CDR3 is built from 16 residues. Some clones are missing from TCRdb's copy, which holds only in-frame ones; the method was immunoSEQ multiplex PCR. Among 500,000 to 750,000 clones, roughly 88% were seen once, and the ten largest hold 0.0095% to 0.013%. These data were also reused for a study on human thymus T cells. This second study notes: Thymus was obtained from resections taken during corrective heart surgery. What related research reported was that thymic repertoires overlapped highly among unrelated individuals.

Input material: thymocytes. The clonotype originates from a boy under two years old with a congenital heart defect. V usage is TRBV2 and J usage is TRBJ2-5, with a weak D call TRBD1 (6 bases). The better agreement between TRBJ2-7 and the DNA end casts doubt on the J call. In DNA form, the CDR3 reads TGTGCCAGCAGTGAGTCTCTTCGGGACACCCCCTACGAGCAGTACTTC. Encoded protein: CASSESLRDTPYEQYF.